The subject of this entry is one TCR beta chain. Its antigen remains unidentified. Via MiXCR, TCRdb re-called the reads, giving one row per CDR3 protein. The table records roughly 150,000 distinct CDR3 sequences, less than 25% of them present only once. The length of the CDR3 is 13 residues. The ends were cut back, 5 bases at V and 4 bases at J, with 12 bases in the middle. Germline values: CDR1 SGHAT, CDR2 FQNNGV. This sample is drawn from a study of T cell repertoires in cytomegalovirus infection. V is TRBV11-2 and J is TRBJ2-7; D may correspond to TRBD1 or TRBD2 (5 bases each). The source material was CD8+ T cells from cultured PBMCs, sampled from culture after CMV antigen stimulation. This clonotype was sampled from a human donor in good health (CMV status not recorded). Some clones in this sample may be carry-over from other donors' samples. CDR3 region: CASSPGTAYEQYF. CDR3 DNA: TGTGCCAGCAGCCCAGGGACCGCGTACGAGCAGTACTTC.